The 30 T cell receptor beta chains listed next were all sequenced from one sample in a study of T-cell reconstitution after alpha-beta-depleted transplantation in children. During its preparation, the TCRbeta library received unique molecular identifiers. MiXCR, applied by TCRdb to the PCR reads, yields one record per CDR3 protein. The table includes 600,000 to 700,000 distinct CDR3 sequences, around 13% detected once. Here the sequenced sample was PBMCs, taken before TCRalphabeta/CD19-depleted stem cell transplant. All receptors derive from a girl aged 2-10 years with congenital amegakaryocytic thrombocytopenia, due to receive a stem cell transplant.

The gene calls are TRBV5-1 and TRBJ2-7; D unclear. The CDR3 sequence is 11 residues long. Between the trimmed V and J ends, which lost 5 bases and 5 bases, there was a span of 8 bases. CDR1 is SGHRS and CDR2 is YFSETQ in the germline V gene. The CDR3: CASSSTDEQYF. CDR3 nucleotides: TGCGCCAGCAGTTCGACGGACGAGCAGTACTTC.

This clonotype came up many times. In nucleotides, the CDR3 is TGTGCCATCAGTGAGCTGAACAGGGCGGGTAATTCACCCCTCCACTTT. Its protein product is CAISELNRAGNSPLHF. The chain uses TRBV10-3 and TRBJ1-6; D is possibly TRBD1 (6 bases). Trimming removed 2 bases at V and 6 bases at J, with 14 bases between. Germline CDR1 reads ENHRY; CDR2 reads SYGVKD. The CDR3 totals 16 residues.

This clonotype was seen a handful of times. This chain connects TRBV25-1 to TRBJ1-2; D remains ambiguous. V was shortened by 2 bases and J by 7 bases, with 17 bases between the two germline ends. Germline loops: CDR1 MGHDK, CDR2 SYGVNS. This CDR3 is built from 15 residues. The CDR3 coding sequence is TGTGCCAGCAGTGAACCCCGTGGAAGGGCGGCTGGCTACACCTTC. This codes for CASSEPRGRAAGYTF.

This chain connects TRBV12-3 or TRBV12-4 to TRBJ2-3, with 11 bases identical to TRBD1. The CDR3 spans 18 residues. The ends lost 7 bases at V and 6 bases at J; junction bases unmatched: 18. Written as DNA, the CDR3 is TGTGCCAGCAACCAAGATCCGGGGACAGGGGGTGGATTGGATACGCAGTATTTT. Its translation: CASNQDPGTGGGLDTQYF.

This clonotype was found a few times. The DNA of the CDR3 is TGTGCCTGGAGCCAGACTAGCTTAGATACGCAGTATTTT. It yields the protein CAWSQTSLDTQYF. This chain links TRBV30 with TRBJ2-3, with TRBD2 matching over 7 bases. V shed 3 bases, J shed 5 bases, and the junction held 5 bases outside the gene matches. CDR1 and CDR2 from the germline V gene are GTSNPN and SVGIG (reference sequence). The CDR3 totals 13 residues. Based on the CDR3 plus reference TRBV30 and TRBJ2-3, the full variable domain is SQTIHQWPATLVQPVGSPLSLECTVEGTSNPNLYWYRQAAGRGLQLLFYSVGIGQISSEVPQNLSASRPQDRQFILSSKKLLLSDSGFYLCAWSQTSLDTQYFGPGTRLTVL.

This clonotype was recorded many times. The chain joins TRBV7-7 to TRBJ2-1; TRBD1 aligns across 7 bases. The trim removed 10 bases at V and 5 bases at J, leaving 8 bases unmatched. The CDR3 extends over 13 amino acids. From germline, CDR1 is SSHAT and CDR2 FNYEAQ (reference sequence). The CDR3 loop reads CATSRGPNNEQFF. The CDR3 bases are TGTGCCACCTCGAGGGGGCCCAACAATGAGCAGTTCTTC.

J is TRBJ2-2 and V is TRBV5-1, with TRBD2 identical over 11 bases. CDR1 is SGHRS and CDR2 is YFSETQ in the germline V gene. The V gene end was trimmed by 4 bases and the J gene end by 3 bases; junction bases not matched to a gene: 5. The CDR3 runs 16 residues. The CDR3 sequence: CASSAGTSGYTGELFF. Written as DNA, the CDR3 is TGCGCCAGCAGCGCCGGGACTAGCGGATACACCGGGGAGCTGTTTTTT.

This clonotype was detected a few times. This sequence joins TRBV10-3 and TRBJ1-2; no clear D. Trimming took off 9 bases at V and 0 bases at J, with 14 bases between the two ends. Looked up from germline, CDR1 is ENHRY and CDR2 is SYGVKD. The CDR3 is made up of 14 amino acids. CDR3 bases: TGTGCCATAAACGAGGCACCTACTAACTATGGCTACACCTTC. This sequence encodes CAINEAPTNYGYTF.

This clonotype was observed a few times. The gene calls are TRBV5-1 and TRBJ2-1; TRBD2 agrees at 8 bases. The germline CDR1 and CDR2 sequences are SGHRS and YFSETQ. CDR3 length: 14 residues. V was clipped by 2 bases and J by 7 bases; unmatched bases: 5. The CDR3 sequence is CASSFGIAGNEQFF. The CDR3 region has the DNA TGCGCCAGCAGCTTTGGTATAGCGGGGAATGAGCAGTTCTTC.

This clonotype was recorded many times. The chain carries TRBV7-2 and TRBJ2-7; the D is unclear. The ends were cut back, 3 bases at V and 7 bases at J, with 7 bases in the middle. From germline, CDR1 is SGHTA and CDR2 FQGNSA. The CDR3 runs to 11 residues. This CDR3 reads CASSLAVEQYF. CDR3 coding DNA: TGTGCCAGCAGCTTGGCCGTGGAGCAGTACTTC. The full variable domain, its missing parts supplied by reference TRBV7-2 and TRBJ2-7, is GAGVSQSPSNKVTEKGKDVELRCDPISGHTALYWYRQSLGQGLEFLIYFQGNSAPDKSGLPSDRFSAERTGGSVSTLTIQRTQQEDSAVYLCASSLAVEQYFGPGTRLTVT.

This chain joins TRBV5-1 and TRBJ2-1; 7 bases agree with TRBD2. V lost 6 bases and J lost 5; bases outside the gene matches: 11. CDR1 and CDR2 (germline): SGHRS, YFSETQ. This CDR3 comprises 15 residues. The CDR3 here is CASTTGTTLNNEQFF. The CDR3 coding sequence is TGCGCCAGCACCACCGGGACTACTTTAAACAATGAGCAGTTCTTC.

This clonotype was picked up many times. The chain is built from TRBV20-1 and TRBJ2-1, with unresolved D. Deletions cut 1 base from V and 8 bases from J, with 21 bases between. The CDR3 consists of 16 residues. Looked up from germline, CDR1 is DFQATT and CDR2 is SNEGSKA (reference sequence). The CDR3 reads CSARGQDRQFFDEQFF. Written as DNA, the CDR3 is TGCAGTGCTAGAGGGCAGGACCGTCAGTTTTTCGATGAGCAGTTCTTC.

The sample holds many counts of this clonotype. In DNA, the CDR3 is TGCGCCAGCAGCTTCCGGGACTCGTTCTACGAGCAGTACTTC. It yields the protein CASSFRDSFYEQYF. V gene TRBV5-1 combines with J gene TRBJ2-7; tentative D call: TRBD2 (6 bases). This CDR3 has 14 residues. Trimming shortened V by 2 bases and J by 3 bases, and 12 bases separated the two germline ends. Per the germline V gene, CDR1 is SGHRS and CDR2 is YFSETQ.

The rearrangement joins TRBV3-1 to TRBJ2-1; TRBD2 matches 16 bases. The junction had 22 bases not matched to a gene; V was cut back by 10 bases and J by 7 bases. CDR1 LGHDT and CDR2 YNNKEL come from the germline V gene (reference sequence). The CDR3 sequence is 20 residues long. The CDR3 reads CATTQEIGTSGRAGINEQFF. The CDR3 nucleotides are TGTGCCACCACCCAAGAAATAGGGACTAGCGGGAGGGCCGGGATAAATGAGCAGTTCTTC.

In its sample, this clonotype was seen many times. V usage is TRBV2 and J usage is TRBJ2-2; TRBD1 matches 7 bases. Trimming removed 6 bases from V and 6 bases from J; junction bases left unmatched: 7. Germline V gene data show CDR1 as SNHLY and CDR2 as FYNNEI. There are 14 residues in the CDR3. For the CDR3, the DNA is TGTGCCAGCAGGGAACAGGGGAGTGCCGGGGAGCTGTTTTTT. The encoded protein is CASREQGSAGELFF.

The chain recombines TRBV7-9 with TRBJ2-7; D remains unclear. Germline V gives CDR1 SEHNR, CDR2 FQNEAQ (reference sequence). The V end was cut by 1 base, the J end by 6 bases, with 10 bases between. This CDR3 comprises 13 residues. CDR3 in amino acids: CASSLDGILEQYF. CDR3 coding DNA: TGTGCCAGCAGCTTAGATGGAATCCTCGAGCAGTACTTC.

This chain links TRBV20-1 with TRBJ2-7, with 10 positions matching TRBD2. CDR3 length: 16 amino acids. The V gene's germline CDR1 is DFQATT and CDR2 SNEGSKA (reference sequence). The ends lost 1 base at V and 5 bases at J; junction bases unmatched: 11. CDR3 loop: CSARGPPSGRFNEQYF. The CDR3 coding sequence is TGCAGTGCTAGAGGACCTCCTAGCGGGAGATTCAACGAGCAGTACTTC.

This clonotype was found many times. The CDR3 protein is CASSVGLGELGKSSYNEQFF. In DNA, the CDR3 is TGTGCCAGCAGCGTAGGGCTAGGGGAGTTGGGGAAAAGCTCCTACAATGAGCAGTTCTTC. The genes are TRBV9 and TRBJ2-1, with D tentatively TRBD1 or TRBD2 (5 bases each). Trimming took 0 bases from V and 0 from J, leaving 22 bases between them. CDR3 length: 20 residues. The germline V gene has CDR1 SGDLS and CDR2 YYNGEE.

The chain uses TRBV12-3 or TRBV12-4 and TRBJ1-1; 7 bases are a match to TRBD1. Losses at the gene ends were 5 bases for V and 12 bases for J; bases not matched to a gene: 12. This CDR3 has 13 amino acids. CDR3 loop: CASSPGGQSRTFF. For the CDR3, the DNA is TGTGCCAGCAGTCCAGGGGGACAAAGTAGAACTTTCTTT.

This clonotype came up once. The rearrangement links TRBV15 to TRBJ2-3, with 11 bases fitting TRBD2. Germline CDR1 is LNHNV and CDR2 is YYDKDF (reference sequence). The CDR3 is 16 amino acids. Unmatched junction bases numbered 0, after V lost 1 base and J lost 0 bases. The CDR3 region is CATSRGLAGSTDTQYF. Here the CDR3 DNA reads TGTGCCACCAGCAGAGGACTAGCGGGGAGCACAGATACGCAGTATTTT.

This clonotype turned up a few times. The chain couples TRBV6-1 to TRBJ2-5, with D possibly being TRBD2 (7 bases). The CDR3 has 13 amino acids. Germline assignment: CDR1 MNHNS and CDR2 SASEGT. Trimming pared 4 bases from V and 7 bases from J, leaving 13 bases between. This CDR3 reads CASSVQGGRTQYF. The CDR3 DNA is TGTGCCAGCAGTGTACAGGGAGGGCGGACCCAGTACTTC.

This clonotype has ten or more counts. The CDR3 reads CATSSPRFLTYEQYF. CDR3 DNA: TGTGCCACCAGCAGTCCCCGGTTTCTCACCTACGAGCAGTACTTC. The genes are TRBV15 and TRBJ2-7; D uncertain. Trimming cost V 3 bases and J 2 bases, with 14 bases left between them. CDR1 is LNHNV, CDR2 YYDKDF, per germline (reference sequence). This CDR3 spans 15 amino acids.

The table lists this clonotype with many counts. A junction boundary mismatches the germline segment, possibly from a read error. V and J are TRBV5-1 and TRBJ1-5, with TRBD1 matching 11 bases. CDR3 length: 15 amino acids. Germline CDR1 reads SGHRS; CDR2 reads YFSETQ. The CDR3 loop reads CASSPGQGGYQPQHF. CDR3 nucleotide sequence: TGTGCCAGCAGCCCGGGACAGGGGGGCTATCAGCCCCAGCATTTT.

Many counts were recorded for this clonotype. The chain carries TRBV7-8 and TRBJ2-2; D is unresolved. Germline loops: CDR1 SGHVS, CDR2 FQNEAQ. Trimming took off 8 bases at V and 5 bases at J, with 18 bases between the two ends. The CDR3 has 15 residues. The CDR3 bases are TGTGCCAGCGCTAGAGTCAGGATTGTTACCGGGGAGCTGTTTTTT. It codes for CASARVRIVTGELFF.

This clonotype has only a few counts. The rearrangement links TRBV29-1 to TRBJ2-1; TRBD1 agrees at 11 bases. The junction had 13 bases not matched to a gene; V was cut back by 5 bases and J by 10 bases. The V gene's germline CDR1 is SQVTM and CDR2 ANQGSEA. The CDR3 loop spans 15 amino acids. As DNA, the CDR3 is TGCAGCGTTAGCGGTCCCGGACAGGGGGCAACGGAGCAGTTCTTC. Translation gives CSVSGPGQGATEQFF.

V and J are TRBV19 and TRBJ2-4, with TRBD2 identical over 12 bases. Germline loops: CDR1 LNHDA, CDR2 SQIVND (reference sequence). V dropped 9 bases and J dropped 10; count of bases not matched to a gene: 13. This CDR3 region has 15 residues. The DNA of the CDR3 is TGTGCCAGCCGGGGACTAGCGGGCATCGGGGGTATTCAGTACTTC. This gives the protein CASRGLAGIGGIQYF.

At least ten counts were recorded for this clonotype. This chain joins TRBV20-1 and TRBJ2-3; TRBD1 is a possible D gene (6 bases). Germline V gene lookup returns CDR1 DFQATT and CDR2 SNEGSKA (reference sequence). The CDR3 consists of 15 residues. Deletions cut 0 bases from V and 2 bases from J, with 12 bases between. Here the CDR3 reads CSARDQGRITDTQYF. The CDR3 bases are TGCAGTGCTAGAGACCAGGGGCGGATCACAGATACGCAGTATTTT.

About this clonotype: A much more abundant neighbour one base away suggests this may be a read error. V usage is TRBV5-1 and J usage is TRBJ2-7; 8 bases line up with TRBD1. The ends lost 4 bases at V and 3 bases at J; junction bases unmatched: 12. Germline assignment: CDR1 SGHRS and CDR2 YFSETQ. This CDR3 is built from 16 residues. The CDR3 region is CASSPDPTGQVYEQYF. The CDR3 bases are TGCGCCAGCAGCCCTGACCCAACGGGACAGGTCTACGAGCAGTACTTC.

This clonotype was seen at least ten times. The rearrangement uses TRBV12-3 or TRBV12-4 and TRBJ2-1; a weak D match, TRBD2 (5 bases). The CDR3 extends over 14 amino acids. Trimming left V 5 bases short and J 5 bases short, with 13 bases between. CDR3 sequence (DNA): TGTGCCAGCAGTGGTGCCGGACTTCACAATGAGCAGTTCTTC. Encoded protein: CASSGAGLHNEQFF.

V is TRBV15 and J is TRBJ2-2; perhaps TRBD1 as D (5 bases). The CDR3 sequence is 17 residues long. CDR1 is LNHNV and CDR2 is YYDKDF in the germline V gene (reference sequence). V lost 0 bases, J lost 5 bases, and 16 bases lay in between. CDR3 protein: CATSRDRAIGWTGELFF. The CDR3 DNA reads as TGTGCCACCAGCAGAGACAGGGCGATTGGGTGGACCGGGGAGCTGTTTTTT.